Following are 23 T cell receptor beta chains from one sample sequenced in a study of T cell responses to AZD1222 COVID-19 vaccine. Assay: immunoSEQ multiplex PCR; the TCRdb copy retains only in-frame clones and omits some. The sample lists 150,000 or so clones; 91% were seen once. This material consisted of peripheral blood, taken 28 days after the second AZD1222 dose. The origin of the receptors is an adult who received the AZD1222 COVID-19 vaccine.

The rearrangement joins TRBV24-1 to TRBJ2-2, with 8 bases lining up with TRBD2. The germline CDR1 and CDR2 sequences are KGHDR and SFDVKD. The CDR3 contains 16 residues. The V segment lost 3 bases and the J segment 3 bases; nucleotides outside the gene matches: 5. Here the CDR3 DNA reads TGTGCCACCAGTGATGCACCGGGAGGGGACACCGGGGAGCTGTTTTTT. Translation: CATSDAPGGDTGELFF.

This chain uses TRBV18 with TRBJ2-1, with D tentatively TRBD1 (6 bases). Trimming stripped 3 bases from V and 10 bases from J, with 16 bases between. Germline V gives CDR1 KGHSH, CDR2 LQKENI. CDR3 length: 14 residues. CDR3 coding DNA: TGTGCCAGCTCACCTCCTACAGGGTCAGACGAGCAGTTCTTC. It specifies CASSPPTGSDEQFF.

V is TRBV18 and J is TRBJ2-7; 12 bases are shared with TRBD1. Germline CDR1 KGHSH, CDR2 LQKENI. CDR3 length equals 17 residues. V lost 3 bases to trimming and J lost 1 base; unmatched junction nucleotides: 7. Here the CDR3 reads CASSPIGTGGISYEQYF. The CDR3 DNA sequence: TGTGCCAGCTCACCTATCGGGACAGGGGGCATTTCCTACGAGCAGTACTTC.

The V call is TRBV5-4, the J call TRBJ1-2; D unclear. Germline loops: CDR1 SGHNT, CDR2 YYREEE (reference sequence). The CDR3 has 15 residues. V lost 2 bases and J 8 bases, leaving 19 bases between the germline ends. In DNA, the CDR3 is TGTGCCAGCAGCTTCCCCTTATCGTCCATAGAAGGCTACACCTTC. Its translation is CASSFPLSSIEGYTF.

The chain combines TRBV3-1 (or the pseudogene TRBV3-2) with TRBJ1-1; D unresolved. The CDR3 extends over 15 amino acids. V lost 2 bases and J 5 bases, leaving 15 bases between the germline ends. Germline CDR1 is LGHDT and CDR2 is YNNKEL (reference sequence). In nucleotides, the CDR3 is TGTGCCAGCAGCCAACACCACTCAGCCGGGACTGAAGCTTTCTTT. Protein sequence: CASSQHHSAGTEAFF.

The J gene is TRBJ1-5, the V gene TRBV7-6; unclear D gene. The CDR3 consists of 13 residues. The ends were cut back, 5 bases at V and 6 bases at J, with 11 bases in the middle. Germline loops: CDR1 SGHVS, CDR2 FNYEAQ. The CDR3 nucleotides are TGTGCCAGCAGCCTAGGTGAGGGTCAGCCCCAGCATTTT. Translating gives CASSLGEGQPQHF.

The CDR3 sequence: CASSPRQYFEKLFF. CDR3 nucleotide sequence: TGTGCCAGCAGCCCTCGACAGTATTTCGAAAAACTGTTTTTT. The chain couples TRBV7-9 to TRBJ1-4, with D possibly being TRBD1 (5 bases). The germline V gene has CDR1 SEHNR and CDR2 FQNEAQ (reference sequence). CDR3 length equals 14 residues. Trimming pared 5 bases from V and 8 bases from J, leaving 15 bases between.

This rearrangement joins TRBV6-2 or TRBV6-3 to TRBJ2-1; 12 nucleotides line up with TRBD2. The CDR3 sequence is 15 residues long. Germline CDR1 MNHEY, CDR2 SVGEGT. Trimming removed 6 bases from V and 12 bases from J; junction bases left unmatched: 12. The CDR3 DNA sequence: TGTGCCAGCAGCGAACTAGCGGGAGGTCCCGGAGGGCAGTTCTTC. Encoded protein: CASSELAGGPGGQFF.

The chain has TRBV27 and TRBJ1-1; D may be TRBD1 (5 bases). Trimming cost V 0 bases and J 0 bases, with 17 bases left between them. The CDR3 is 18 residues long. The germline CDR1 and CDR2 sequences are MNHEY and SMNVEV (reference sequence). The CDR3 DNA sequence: TGTGCCAGCAGTTTATCGGGACCGTCCCGCAGAATGAACACTGAAGCTTTCTTT. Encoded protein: CASSLSGPSRRMNTEAFF.

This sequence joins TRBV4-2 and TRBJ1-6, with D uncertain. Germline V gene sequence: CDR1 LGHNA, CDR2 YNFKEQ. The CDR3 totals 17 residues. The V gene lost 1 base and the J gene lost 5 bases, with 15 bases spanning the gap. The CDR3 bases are TGTGCCAGCAGCCAAGCCGAGGGAAGTGTAAATAATTCACCCCTCCACTTT. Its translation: CASSQAEGSVNNSPLHF.

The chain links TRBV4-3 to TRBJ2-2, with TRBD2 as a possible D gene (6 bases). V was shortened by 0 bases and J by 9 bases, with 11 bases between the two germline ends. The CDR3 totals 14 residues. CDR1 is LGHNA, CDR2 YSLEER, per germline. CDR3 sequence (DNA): TGCGCCAGCAGCCAAGATGTCGGGGGTCGGGAGCTGTTTTTT. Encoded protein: CASSQDVGGRELFF.

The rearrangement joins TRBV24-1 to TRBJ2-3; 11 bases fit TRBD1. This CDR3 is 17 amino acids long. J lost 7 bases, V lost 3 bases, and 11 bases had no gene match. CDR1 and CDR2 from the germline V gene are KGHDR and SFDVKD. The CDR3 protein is CATSDPAPGQGEHTQYF. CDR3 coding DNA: TGTGCCACCAGTGATCCAGCTCCGGGACAGGGGGAACATACGCAGTATTTT.

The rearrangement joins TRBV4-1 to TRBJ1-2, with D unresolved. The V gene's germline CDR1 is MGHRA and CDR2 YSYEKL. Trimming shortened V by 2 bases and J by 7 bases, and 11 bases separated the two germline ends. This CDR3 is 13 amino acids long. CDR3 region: CASSQTIFPGYTF. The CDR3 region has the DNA TGCGCCAGCAGCCAAACGATTTTTCCTGGCTACACCTTC.

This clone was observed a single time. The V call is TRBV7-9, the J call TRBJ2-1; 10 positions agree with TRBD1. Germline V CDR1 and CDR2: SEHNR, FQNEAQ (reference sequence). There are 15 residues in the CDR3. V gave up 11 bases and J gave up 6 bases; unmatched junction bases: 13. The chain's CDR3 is CAGGPRQGASNEQFF. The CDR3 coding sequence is TGTGCCGGTGGCCCAAGACAGGGGGCCAGCAATGAGCAGTTCTTC.

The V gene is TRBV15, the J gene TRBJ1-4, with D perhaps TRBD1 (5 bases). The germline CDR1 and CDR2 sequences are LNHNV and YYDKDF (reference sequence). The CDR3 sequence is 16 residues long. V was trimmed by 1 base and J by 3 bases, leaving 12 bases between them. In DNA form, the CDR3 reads TGTGCCACCAGCAGAGGCCCTAGGGGTGCTAATGAAAAACTGTTTTTT. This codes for CATSRGPRGANEKLFF. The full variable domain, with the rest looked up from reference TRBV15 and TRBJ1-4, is DAMVIQNPRYQVTQFGKPVTLSCSQTLNHNVMYWYQQKSSQAPKLLFHYYDKDFNNEADTPDNFQSRRPNTSFCFLDIRSPGLGDTAMYLCATSRGPRGANEKLFFGSGTQLSVL.

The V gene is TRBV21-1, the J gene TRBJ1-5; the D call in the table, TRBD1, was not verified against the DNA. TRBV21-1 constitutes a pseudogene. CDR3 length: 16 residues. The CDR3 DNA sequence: TGTGCCAGCAGCCCCCGGACAGGGAGTAGCAATCAGCCCCAGCATTTT. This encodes CASSPRTGSSNQPQHF.

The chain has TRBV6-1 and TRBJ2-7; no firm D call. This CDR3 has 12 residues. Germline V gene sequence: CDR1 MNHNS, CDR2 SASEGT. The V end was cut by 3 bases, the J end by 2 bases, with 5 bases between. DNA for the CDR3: TGTGCCAGCAGTGACAGTCCCTACGAGCAGTACTTC. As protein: CASSDSPYEQYF.

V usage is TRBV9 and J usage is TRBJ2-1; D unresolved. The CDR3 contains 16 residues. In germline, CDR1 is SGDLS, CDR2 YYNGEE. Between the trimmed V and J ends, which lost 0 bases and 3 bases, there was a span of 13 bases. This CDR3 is CASSVEPAPNYNEQFF. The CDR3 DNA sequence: TGTGCCAGCAGCGTAGAGCCAGCGCCGAACTACAATGAGCAGTTCTTC.

The CDR3 bases are TGTGCCAGCACGGGACAGGGGCTTAATGAAAAACTGTTTTTT. Its protein is CASTGQGLNEKLFF. The chain combines TRBV5-4 with TRBJ1-4, with 10 bases fitting TRBD1. CDR3 size: 14 residues. V trimming: 6 bases; J trimming: 4 bases; junction bases outside the gene matches: 3. Germline loops: CDR1 SGHNT, CDR2 YYREEE (reference sequence).

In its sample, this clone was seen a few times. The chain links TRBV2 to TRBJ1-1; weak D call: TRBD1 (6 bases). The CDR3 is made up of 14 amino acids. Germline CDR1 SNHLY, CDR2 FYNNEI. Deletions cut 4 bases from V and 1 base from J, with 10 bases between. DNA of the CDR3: TGTGCCAGCAGTGCGTCCAGGGGGAACACTGAAGCTTTCTTT. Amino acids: CASSASRGNTEAFF.

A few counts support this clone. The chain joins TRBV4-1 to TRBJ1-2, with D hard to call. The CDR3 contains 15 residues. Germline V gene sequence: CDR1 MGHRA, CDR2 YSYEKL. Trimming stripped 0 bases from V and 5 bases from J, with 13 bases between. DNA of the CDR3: TGCGCCAGCAGCCAAGATTTCGCAAAAGAGTATGGCTACACCTTC. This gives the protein CASSQDFAKEYGYTF.

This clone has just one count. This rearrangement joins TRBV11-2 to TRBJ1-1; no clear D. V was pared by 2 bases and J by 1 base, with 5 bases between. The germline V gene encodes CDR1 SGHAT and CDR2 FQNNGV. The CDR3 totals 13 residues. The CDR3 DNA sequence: TGTGCCAGCAGCTTATACAGGAACACTGAAGCTTTCTTT. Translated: CASSLYRNTEAFF. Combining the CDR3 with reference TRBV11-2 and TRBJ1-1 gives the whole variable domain EAGVAQSPRYKIIEKRQSVAFWCNPISGHATLYWYQQILGQGPKLLIQFQNNGVVDDSQLPKDRFSAERLKGVDSTLKIQPAKLEDSAVYLCASSLYRNTEAFFGQGTRLTVV.

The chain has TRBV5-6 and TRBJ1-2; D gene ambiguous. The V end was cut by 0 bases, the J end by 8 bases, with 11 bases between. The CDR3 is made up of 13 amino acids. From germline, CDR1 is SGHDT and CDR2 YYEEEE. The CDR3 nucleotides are TGTGCCAGCAGCTTGGAGGGTACTAGGGGCTACACCTTC. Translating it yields CASSLEGTRGYTF.